One and the same sample provided the 4 T cell receptor beta chains below, sequenced in a study of shared clonotypes between healthy human individuals (TCRdb year 2020). To prepare the library, the immunoSEQ multiplex PCR assay was applied. Not all clones reach the TCRdb copy of this immuneACCESS table, which keeps in-frame sequences only. Checked studies attribute under half of the gap to unresolved V genes and leave the rest unexplained. The sample table lists about 960,000 clones, approximately 80% of them with a count of one. The ten largest make up about 1.5% of the sample. The sequenced sample consisted of memory CD4+ T cells sorted from blood. What the cell subset or site label conveys for this sample: CD45RA-negative fraction. These receptors all come from a man aged 18 to 35 in good health.

V is TRBV11-2 and J is TRBJ1-2; unclear D gene. CDR3 length: 12 residues. V lost 8 bases, J lost 5 bases, and 12 bases lay in between. Germline V gene sequence: CDR1 SGHAT, CDR2 FQNNGV. The CDR3 coding sequence is TGTGCCAGCTCACCTGGGGATTATGGCTACACCTTC. This sequence encodes CASSPGDYGYTF. Supplemented by reference TRBV11-2 and TRBJ1-2, the full variable domain reads EAGVAQSPRYKIIEKRQSVAFWCNPISGHATLYWYQQILGQGPKLLIQFQNNGVVDDSQLPKDRFSAERLKGVDSTLKIQPAKLEDSAVYLCASSPGDYGYTFGSGTRLTVV.

The CDR3 bases are TGTGCCAGCAGCGCCAGTACTAGCGTCAGTGCCAAAAACATTCAGTACTTC. This encodes CASSASTSVSAKNIQYF. The chain couples TRBV2 to TRBJ2-4; TRBD2 aligns across 7 bases. The CDR3 spans 17 residues. Germline V CDR1 and CDR2: SNHLY, FYNNEI. Trimming removed 6 bases from V and 1 base from J; junction bases left unmatched: 12.

The rearrangement uses TRBV2 and TRBJ2-5; 8 positions agree with TRBD1. The DNA matches TRBJ2-7 better at its end, which makes the J call doubtful. Germline V gives CDR1 SNHLY, CDR2 FYNNEI. This CDR3 contains 16 residues. CDR3 DNA sequence: TGTGCCAGCAGTGAGGGGCAGGGGGCGCCTTCGGACGAGCAGTACTTC. Residues: CASSEGQGAPSDEQYF.

This clone was seen a handful of times. The sample holds other DNA sequences that translate to the same CDR3. CDR3 amino acids: CAISESTGASEKLFF. CDR3 coding DNA: TGTGCCATCAGTGAGTCTACAGGGGCCAGCGAAAAACTGTTTTTT. The V call is TRBV10-3, the J call TRBJ1-4; 7 bases are a match to TRBD1. V was pared by 0 bases and J by 8 bases, with 6 bases of the junction left unmatched. Looked up from germline, CDR1 is ENHRY and CDR2 is SYGVKD. The CDR3 is made up of 15 amino acids.